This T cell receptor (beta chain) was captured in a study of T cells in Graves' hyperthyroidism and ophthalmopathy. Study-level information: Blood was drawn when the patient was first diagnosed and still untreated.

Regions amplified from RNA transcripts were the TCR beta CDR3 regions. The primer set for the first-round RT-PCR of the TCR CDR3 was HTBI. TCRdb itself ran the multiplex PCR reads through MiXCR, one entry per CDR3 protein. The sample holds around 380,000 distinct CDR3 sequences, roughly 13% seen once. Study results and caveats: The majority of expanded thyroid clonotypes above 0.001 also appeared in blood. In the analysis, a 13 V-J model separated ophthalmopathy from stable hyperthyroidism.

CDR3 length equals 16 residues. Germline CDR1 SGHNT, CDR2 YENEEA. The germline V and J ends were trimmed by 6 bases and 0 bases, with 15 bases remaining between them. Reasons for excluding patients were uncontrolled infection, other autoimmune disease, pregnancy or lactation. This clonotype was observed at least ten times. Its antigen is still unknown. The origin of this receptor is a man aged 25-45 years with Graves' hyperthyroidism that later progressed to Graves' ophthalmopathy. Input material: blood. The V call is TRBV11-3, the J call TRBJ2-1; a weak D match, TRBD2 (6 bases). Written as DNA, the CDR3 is TGTGCCAGCAGTCGATTACTAGCCCGCTCCTACAATGAGCAGTTCTTC. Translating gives CASSRLLARSYNEQFF. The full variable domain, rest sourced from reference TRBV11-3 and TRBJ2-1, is EAGVVQSPRYKIIEKKQPVAFWCNPISGHNTLYWYLQNLGQGPELLIRYENEEAVDDSQLPKDRFSAERLKGVDSTLKIQPAELGDSAVYLCASSRLLARSYNEQFFGPGTRLTVL.